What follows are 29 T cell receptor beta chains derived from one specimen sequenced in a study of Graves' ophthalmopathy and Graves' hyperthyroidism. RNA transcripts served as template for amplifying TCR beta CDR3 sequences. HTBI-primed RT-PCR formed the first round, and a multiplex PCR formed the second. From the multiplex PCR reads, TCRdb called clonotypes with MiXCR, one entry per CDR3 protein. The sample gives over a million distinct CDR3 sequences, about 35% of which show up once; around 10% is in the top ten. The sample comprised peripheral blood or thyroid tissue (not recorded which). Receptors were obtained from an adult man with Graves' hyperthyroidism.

The CDR3 nucleotides are TGCAGCGTTGTGAAGCGTAGCGGGAGGGTAAGGGGCAATGAGCAGTTCTTC. Translation gives CSVVKRSGRVRGNEQFF. The V gene is TRBV29-1, the J gene TRBJ2-1, with 11 bases that match TRBD2. The ends lost 4 bases at V and 6 bases at J; junction bases unmatched: 14. Germline CDR1 SQVTM, CDR2 ANQGSEA. The CDR3 is made up of 17 amino acids.

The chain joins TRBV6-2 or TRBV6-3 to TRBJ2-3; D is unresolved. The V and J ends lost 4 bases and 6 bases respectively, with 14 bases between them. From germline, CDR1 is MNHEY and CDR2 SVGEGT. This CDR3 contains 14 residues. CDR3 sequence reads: CASSFTQSLDTQYF. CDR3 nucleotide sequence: TGTGCCAGCAGTTTTACACAGTCCCTGGATACGCAGTATTTT.

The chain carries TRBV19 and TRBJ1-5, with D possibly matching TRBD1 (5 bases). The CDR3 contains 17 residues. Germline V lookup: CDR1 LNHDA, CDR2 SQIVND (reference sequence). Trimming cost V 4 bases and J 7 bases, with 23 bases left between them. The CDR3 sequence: CASSKSGSGAKWQPQHF. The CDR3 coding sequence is TGTGCCAGTAGTAAGTCTGGCTCTGGGGCCAAGTGGCAGCCCCAGCATTTT.

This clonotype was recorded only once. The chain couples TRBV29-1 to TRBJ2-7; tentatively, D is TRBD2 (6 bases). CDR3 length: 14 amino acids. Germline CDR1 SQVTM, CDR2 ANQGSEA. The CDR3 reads CRRPNSGYAYEQYF. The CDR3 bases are TGCAGGCGACCAAATAGCGGATACGCCTACGAGCAGTACTTC.

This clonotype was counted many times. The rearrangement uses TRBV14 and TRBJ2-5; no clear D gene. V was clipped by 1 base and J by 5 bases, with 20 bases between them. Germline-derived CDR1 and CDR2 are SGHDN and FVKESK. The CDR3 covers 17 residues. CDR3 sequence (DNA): TGTGCCAGCAGCCAAGCTTTTTTGCGGAAAGGTCGGGAGACCCAGTACTTC. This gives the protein CASSQAFLRKGRETQYF.

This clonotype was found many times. CDR3 coding DNA: TGTGCCAGCAGCCCGTATTTAGGGGGGGCCTATAATTCACCCCTCCACTTT. It specifies CASSPYLGGAYNSPLHF. The V and J genes are TRBV7-9 and TRBJ1-6; D possibly corresponds to TRBD1 (6 bases). This CDR3 contains 17 residues. In germline, CDR1 is SEHNR, CDR2 FQNEAQ (reference sequence). Trimming pared 5 bases from V and 2 bases from J, leaving 16 bases between.

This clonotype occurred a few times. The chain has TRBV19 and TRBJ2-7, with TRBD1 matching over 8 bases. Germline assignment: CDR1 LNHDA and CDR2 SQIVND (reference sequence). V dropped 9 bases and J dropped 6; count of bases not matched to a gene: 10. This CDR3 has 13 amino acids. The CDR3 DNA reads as TGTGCCAGCCCGGACAGGGAGAAAGGCGAGCAGTACTTC. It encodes CASPDREKGEQYF.

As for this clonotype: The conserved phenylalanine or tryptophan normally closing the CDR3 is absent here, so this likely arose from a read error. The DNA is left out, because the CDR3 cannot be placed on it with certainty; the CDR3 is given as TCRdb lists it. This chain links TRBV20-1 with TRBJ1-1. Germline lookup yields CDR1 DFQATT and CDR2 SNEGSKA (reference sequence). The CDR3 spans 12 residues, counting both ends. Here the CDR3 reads CSAPPGTSNCQS.

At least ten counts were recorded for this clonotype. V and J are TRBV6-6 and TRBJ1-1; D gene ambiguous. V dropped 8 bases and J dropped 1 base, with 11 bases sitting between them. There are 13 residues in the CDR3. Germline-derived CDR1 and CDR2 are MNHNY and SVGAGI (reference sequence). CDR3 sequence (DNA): TGTGCCAGCGGGAGGCAGCAGAACACTGAAGCTTTCTTT. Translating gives CASGRQQNTEAFF.

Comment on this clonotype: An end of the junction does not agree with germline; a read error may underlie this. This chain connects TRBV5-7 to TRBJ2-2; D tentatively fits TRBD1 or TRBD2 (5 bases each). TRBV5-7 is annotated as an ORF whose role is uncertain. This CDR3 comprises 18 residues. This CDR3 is CASRFRGVRETTTGKLFF. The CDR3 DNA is TGTGCCAGCAGGTTCCGGGGCGTACGGGAAACAACCACCGGGAAGCTGTTTTTT.

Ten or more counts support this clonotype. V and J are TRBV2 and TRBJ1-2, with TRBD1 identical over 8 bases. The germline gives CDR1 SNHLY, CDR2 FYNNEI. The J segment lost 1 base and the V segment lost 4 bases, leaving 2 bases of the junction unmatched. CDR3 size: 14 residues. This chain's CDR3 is CASSGQGINYGYTF. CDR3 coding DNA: TGTGCCAGCAGTGGACAGGGGATTAACTATGGCTACACCTTC.

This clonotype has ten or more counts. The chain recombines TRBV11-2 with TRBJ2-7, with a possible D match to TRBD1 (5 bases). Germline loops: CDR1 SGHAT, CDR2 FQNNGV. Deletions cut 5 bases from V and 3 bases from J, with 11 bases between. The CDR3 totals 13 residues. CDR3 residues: CASSKRGFYEQYF. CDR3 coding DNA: TGTGCCAGCAGCAAAAGGGGCTTCTACGAGCAGTACTTC.

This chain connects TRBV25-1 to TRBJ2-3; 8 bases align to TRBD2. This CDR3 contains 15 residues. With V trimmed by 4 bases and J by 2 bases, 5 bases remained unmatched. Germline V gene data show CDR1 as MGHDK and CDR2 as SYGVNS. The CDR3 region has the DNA TGTGCCAGCAGTGTCTTAGCGGGGACCACAGATACGCAGTATTTT. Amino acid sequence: CASSVLAGTTDTQYF.

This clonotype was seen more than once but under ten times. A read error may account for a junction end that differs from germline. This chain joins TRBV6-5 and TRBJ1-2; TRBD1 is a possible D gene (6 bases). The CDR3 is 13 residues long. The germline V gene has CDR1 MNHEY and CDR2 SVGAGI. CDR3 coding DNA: TGTGCCAACAGTACGGACAGCTACTATGGCTACACCTTC. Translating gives CANSTDSYYGYTF.

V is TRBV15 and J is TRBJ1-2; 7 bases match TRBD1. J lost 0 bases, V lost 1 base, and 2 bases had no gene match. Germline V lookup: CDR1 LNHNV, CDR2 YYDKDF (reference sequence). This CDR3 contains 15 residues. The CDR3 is CATSRGQGANYGYTF. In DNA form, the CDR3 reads TGTGCCACCAGCAGAGGACAGGGCGCTAACTATGGCTACACCTTC.

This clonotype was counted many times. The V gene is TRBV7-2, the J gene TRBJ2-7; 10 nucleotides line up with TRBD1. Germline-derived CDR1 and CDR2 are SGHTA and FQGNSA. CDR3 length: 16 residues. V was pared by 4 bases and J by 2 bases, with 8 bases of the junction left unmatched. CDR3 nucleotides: TGTGCCAGCAGCTACACCGGGACAGGGGACGCCTACGAGCAGTACTTC. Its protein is CASSYTGTGDAYEQYF.

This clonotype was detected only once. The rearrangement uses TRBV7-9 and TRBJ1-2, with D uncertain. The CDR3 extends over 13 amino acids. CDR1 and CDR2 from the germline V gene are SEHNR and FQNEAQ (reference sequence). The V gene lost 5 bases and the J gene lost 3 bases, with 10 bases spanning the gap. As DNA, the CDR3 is TGTGCCAGCAGCACCGACGGTTACTATGGCTACACCTTC. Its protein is CASSTDGYYGYTF.

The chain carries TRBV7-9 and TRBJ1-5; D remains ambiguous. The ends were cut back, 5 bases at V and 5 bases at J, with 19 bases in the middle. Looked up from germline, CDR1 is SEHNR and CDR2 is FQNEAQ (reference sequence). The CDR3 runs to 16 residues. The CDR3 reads CASSPGLRGGDQPQHF. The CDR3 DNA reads TGTGCCAGCAGCCCCGGGCTCCGAGGAGGTGATCAGCCCCAGCATTTT.

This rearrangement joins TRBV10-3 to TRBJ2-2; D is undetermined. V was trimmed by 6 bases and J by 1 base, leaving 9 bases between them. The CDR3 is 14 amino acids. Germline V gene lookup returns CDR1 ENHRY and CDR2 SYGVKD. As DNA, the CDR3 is TGTGCCATCAGGTCCTCAGGGAACACCGGGGAGCTGTTTTTT. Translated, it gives CAIRSSGNTGELFF.

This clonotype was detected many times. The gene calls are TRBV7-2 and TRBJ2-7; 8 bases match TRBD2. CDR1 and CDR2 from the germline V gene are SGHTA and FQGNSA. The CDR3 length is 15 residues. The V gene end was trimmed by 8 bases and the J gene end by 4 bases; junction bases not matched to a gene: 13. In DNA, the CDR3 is TGTGCCAGCTCCCTGGAAGTAGCGGGAAATTACGAGCAGTACTTC. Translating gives CASSLEVAGNYEQYF.

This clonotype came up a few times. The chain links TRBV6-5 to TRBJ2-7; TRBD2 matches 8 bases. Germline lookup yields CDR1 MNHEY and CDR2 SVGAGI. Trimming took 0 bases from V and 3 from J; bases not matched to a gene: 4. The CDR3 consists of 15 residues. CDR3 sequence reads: CASSYSSGGGYEQYF. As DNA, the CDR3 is TGTGCCAGCAGTTACTCGTCGGGAGGGGGCTACGAGCAGTACTTC.

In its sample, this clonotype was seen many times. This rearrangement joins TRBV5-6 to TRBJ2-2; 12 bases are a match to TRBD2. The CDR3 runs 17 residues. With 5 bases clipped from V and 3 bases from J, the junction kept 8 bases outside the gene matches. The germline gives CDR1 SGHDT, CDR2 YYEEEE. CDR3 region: CASSPRLAGVHTGELFF. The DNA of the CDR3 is TGTGCCAGCAGTCCCCGACTAGCGGGAGTCCACACCGGGGAGCTGTTTTTT.

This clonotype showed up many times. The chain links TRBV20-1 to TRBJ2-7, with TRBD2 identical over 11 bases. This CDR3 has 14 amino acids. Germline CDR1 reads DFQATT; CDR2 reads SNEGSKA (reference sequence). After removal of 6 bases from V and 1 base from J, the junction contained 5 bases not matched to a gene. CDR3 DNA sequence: TGCAGTGCCCAGGGACTAGCGGCTTCCTACGAGCAGTACTTC. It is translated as CSAQGLAASYEQYF.

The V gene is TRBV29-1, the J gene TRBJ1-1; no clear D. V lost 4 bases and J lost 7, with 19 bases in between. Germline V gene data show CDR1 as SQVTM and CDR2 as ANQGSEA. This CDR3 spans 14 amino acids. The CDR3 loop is CSVVGTAQGGEAFF. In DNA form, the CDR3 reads TGCAGCGTTGTAGGCACAGCCCAAGGTGGTGAAGCTTTCTTT.

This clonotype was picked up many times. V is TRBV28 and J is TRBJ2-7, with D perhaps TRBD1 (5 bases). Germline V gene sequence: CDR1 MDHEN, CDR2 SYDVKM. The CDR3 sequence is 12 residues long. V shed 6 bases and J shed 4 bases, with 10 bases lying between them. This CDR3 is CASSSQEYEQYF. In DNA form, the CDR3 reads TGTGCCAGCAGCTCACAGGAGTACGAGCAGTACTTC.

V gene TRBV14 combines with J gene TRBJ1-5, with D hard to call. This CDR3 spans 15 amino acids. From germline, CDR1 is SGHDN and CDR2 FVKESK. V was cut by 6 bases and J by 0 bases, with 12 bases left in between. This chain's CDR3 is CASREQWGSNQPQHF. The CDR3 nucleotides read TGTGCCAGCAGAGAGCAATGGGGTAGCAATCAGCCCCAGCATTTT. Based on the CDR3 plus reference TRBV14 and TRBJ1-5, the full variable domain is EAGVTQFPSHSVIEKGQTVTLRCDPISGHDNLYWYRRVMGKEIKFLLHFVKESKQDESGMPNNRFLAERTGGTYSTLKVQPAELEDSGVYFCASREQWGSNQPQHFGDGTRLSIL.

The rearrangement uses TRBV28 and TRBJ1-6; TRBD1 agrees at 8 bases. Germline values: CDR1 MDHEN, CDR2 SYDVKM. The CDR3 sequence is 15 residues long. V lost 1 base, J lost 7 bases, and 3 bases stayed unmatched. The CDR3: CASSLSTGVNSPLHF. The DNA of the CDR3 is TGTGCCAGCAGTTTATCGACAGGGGTCAATTCACCCCTCCACTTT.

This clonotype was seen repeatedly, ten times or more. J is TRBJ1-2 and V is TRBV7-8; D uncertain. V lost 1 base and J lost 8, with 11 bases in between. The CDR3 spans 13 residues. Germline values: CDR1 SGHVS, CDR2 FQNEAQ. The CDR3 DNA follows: TGTGCCAGCAGCTTAGAGCGTGGGCGCGGCTACACCTTC. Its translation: CASSLERGRGYTF.

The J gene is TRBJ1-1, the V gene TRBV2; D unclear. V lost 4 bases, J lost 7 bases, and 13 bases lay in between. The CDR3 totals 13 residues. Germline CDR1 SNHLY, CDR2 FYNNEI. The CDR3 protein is CASSGGPAFEAFF. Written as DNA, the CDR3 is TGTGCCAGCAGTGGAGGGCCGGCGTTTGAAGCTTTCTTT.